What follows describes a single T cell receptor beta chain. Its cognate antigen is unknown. Unique molecular identifiers featured in how the TCRbeta library was prepared. TCRdb used MiXCR to reprocess the PCR reads, holding one entry per CDR3 protein. Of 490,000 or so distinct CDR3 sequences listed, about 11% are singletons. The sample originates from a study of T-cell reconstitution after alpha-beta-depleted transplantation in children. General study points: T-cell counts and diversity were attributed mostly to newly produced T cells one year after transplant. Surviving recipient T cells and thymic progenitors produced the high day-60 TCRbeta diversity seen in some patients. Expanded graft clones, several hundred of them, were reportedly the source of alpha-beta T cells about two months after transplant.

The CDR3 extends over 13 amino acids. V was trimmed by 4 bases and J by 6 bases, leaving 12 bases between them. Germline V CDR1 and CDR2: LGHDT, YNNKEL (reference sequence). The sample in question was PBMCs, obtained before TCRalphabeta/CD19-depleted stem cell transplant. This sequence was found in a child between 2 and 9 years old with inherited bone marrow failure, due to receive a stem cell transplant. The chain recombines TRBV3-1 with TRBJ1-2; possibly TRBD1 for D (5 bases). In DNA, the CDR3 is TGTGCCAGCAGCCGAGACAGACGACATGGCTACACCTTC. Its protein is CASSRDRRHGYTF.